These 4 T cell receptor beta chains share one sample of origin, sequenced in a study of post-analysis software for immune sequencing data. Study-wide points: Relative to controls, patients had roughly five TRBV segments at higher frequency, with TRBV5-6, TRBV5-1 and TRBV20-1 among these.

Incorporated into the TCR beta cDNA libraries were unique molecular identifiers, which served to reduce PCR and sequencing biases. TCRdb passed the PCR reads through MiXCR, listing each CDR3 protein once. The sample has 350,000 to 450,000 distinct CDR3 sequences, 30% to 40% seen once; the top ten hold about 7.6%. Antigens for these TCRs are unknown. The sample comprised blood. The receptors derive from a girl aged 2 to 9 with multiple sclerosis.

The rearrangement uses TRBV7-3 and TRBJ2-7, with a possible D match to TRBD1 (7 bases). The CDR3 is 15 amino acids. CDR1 is SGHTA, CDR2 FQGTGA, per germline. V shed 3 bases and J shed 3 bases, with 15 bases lying between them. CDR3 residues: CASSFVAGQNYEQYF. The DNA for the CDR3 is TGTGCCAGCAGCTTCGTTGCGGGACAGAACTACGAGCAGTACTTC.

The rearrangement uses TRBV20-1 and TRBJ2-7; the D is unclear. V lost 3 bases to trimming and J lost 2 bases, with 8 bases between them. There are 12 residues in the CDR3. Germline CDR1 reads DFQATT; CDR2 reads SNEGSKA (reference sequence). CDR3 nucleotides: TGCAGTGCTAGGGGCACCACCTACGAGCAGTACTTC. This encodes CSARGTTYEQYF.

This clonotype was observed a few times. The chain employs TRBV5-1 and TRBJ1-2; D gene uncertain. The ends were cut back, 0 bases at V and 7 bases at J, with 28 bases in the middle. This CDR3 region has 19 residues. Germline V lookup: CDR1 SGHRS, CDR2 YFSETQ. For the CDR3, the DNA is TGCGCCAGCAGCTTGGGAAAGGACTGGACGGTGCACTTCCCTTCTGGCTACACCTTC. The encoded protein is CASSLGKDWTVHFPSGYTF.

This clonotype was seen a few times. One end of the junction varies from germline; a read error may be responsible. The chain is built from TRBV7-9 and TRBJ2-3, with TRBD1 matching over 10 bases. Germline values: CDR1 SEHNR, CDR2 FQNEAQ (reference sequence). This CDR3 has 15 residues. Written as DNA, the CDR3 is TGTGCCAGTAGCTTATTGGACAGGGGGTTCGGTACGCAGTATTTT. It specifies CASSLLDRGFGTQYF.